These T cell receptor beta chains were read from a single sample in a study of cytomegalovirus exposure and HLA in healthy donors. The data were produced by immunoSEQ multiplex PCR, yet TCRdb's version contains in-frame clones alone and is incomplete. The table includes about 190,000 clones, 70% to 75% detected once. The sequenced sample was PBMCs. The receptors here all came from a man in his thirties or forties in good health and CMV-seropositive. CDR3s include the opening cysteine and the closing phenylalanine or tryptophan. D genes are given only for firm matches. Where a row states a size, it is once, few, many or the class of an expanded clone; other rows omit it.

>few|TRBJ2-7|TRBV23-1|TRBD2
CASSPRLAGLYEQYF
TGCGCCAGCAGTCCCCGACTAGCGGGGCTTTACGAGCAGTACTTC
>.|TRBJ1-4|TRBV7-7|TRBD1
CASSPGQGYEKLFF
TGTGCTAGCAGTCCCGGACAGGGGTATGAAAAACTGTTTTTT
>once|TRBJ2-2|TRBV21-1|.
CASQVANTGELFF
TGTGCCAGCCAAGTGGCTAACACCGGGGAGCTGTTTTTT
>.|TRBJ1-5|TRBV27|.
CASSSRLGQGGNRLSQPQHF
TGTGCCAGCAGTTCTCGTCTGGGGCAGGGTGGGAATCGGCTGAGCCAGCCCCAGCATTTT
>.|TRBJ2-7|TRBV2|.
CASKREIEQYF
TGTGCCAGCAAGAGGGAAATTGAGCAGTACTTC
>.|TRBJ1-4|TRBV28|.
CASLRATNEKLFF
TGTGCCAGCCTCCGTGCAACTAATGAAAAACTGTTTTTT
>few|TRBJ2-5|TRBV29-1|TRBD1
CSVGTGGLGETQYF
TGCAGCGTTGGTACAGGGGGCTTAGGGGAGACCCAGTACTTC
>.|TRBJ1-2|TRBV7-9|.
CASSLVYGFYGYTF
TGTGCCAGCAGCTTAGTTTACGGTTTCTATGGCTACACCTTC
>.|TRBJ2-3|TRBV7-6|.
CASSLRSSGPTDTQYF
TGTGCCAGCAGCTTAAGGTCAAGCGGCCCCACAGATACGCAGTATTTT
>.|TRBJ1-6|TRBV11-2|.
CASSLTVTYNSPLHF
TGTGCCAGCAGCTTAACAGTAACCTATAATTCACCCCTCCACTTT
>.|TRBJ1-4|TRBV30|.
CAWRKGLQNEKLFF
TGTGCCTGGAGGAAGGGACTCCAAAATGAAAAACTGTTTTTT
>few|TRBJ1-2|TRBV5-4|TRBD1
CASSQQGNYGYTF
TGTGCCAGCAGCCAACAGGGGAACTATGGCTACACCTTC
>.|TRBJ2-2|TRBV11-2|TRBD2
CASSLSGGASGELFF
TGTGCCAGCAGCCTTAGCGGGGGGGCGTCCGGGGAGCTGTTTTTT
>.|TRBJ2-1|TRBV6-1|.
CASSYIYEQFF
TGTGCCAGCAGTTATATTTATGAGCAGTTCTTC
>.|TRBJ2-2|TRBV10-3|.
CAISESWGGAPPNTGELFF
TGTGCCATCAGTGAGTCTTGGGGGGGGGCGCCTCCAAACACCGGGGAGCTGTTTTTT
>.|TRBJ2-2|TRBV6-1|.
CASSARGPPNTGELFF
TGTGCCAGCAGTGCCCGTGGCCCACCGAACACCGGGGAGCTGTTTTTT
>few|TRBJ1-2|TRBV6-5|.
CASSSDRRRGYTF
TGTGCCAGCAGTTCGGACAGACGGCGCGGCTACACCTTC
>.|TRBJ2-3|TRBV5-8|TRBD2
CASSLIAGPLTDTQYF
TGTGCCAGCAGCTTGATAGCGGGTCCTCTTACAGATACGCAGTATTTT
>few|TRBJ2-7|TRBV7-8|.
CASSPWDWEPEQYF
TGTGCCAGCAGCCCTTGGGACTGGGAACCTGAGCAGTACTTC
>.|TRBJ2-2|TRBV7-2|TRBD2
CASSTGLAWELFF
TGTGCCAGCAGCACCGGACTAGCGTGGGAGCTGTTTTTT
>.|TRBJ1-5|TRBV4-1|.
CASSQDREGRNQPQHF
TGCGCCAGCAGCCAAGATCGGGAGGGCCGCAATCAGCCCCAGCATTTT
>.|TRBJ2-1|TRBV27|TRBD2
CASRRTSGGVDNEQFF
TGTGCCAGCAGGCGGACTAGCGGGGGGGTCGACAATGAGCAGTTCTTC
>.|TRBJ2-2|TRBV7-9|TRBD1
CASSPGDSANTGELFF
TGTGCCAGCAGCCCCGGGGACAGCGCGAACACCGGGGAGCTGTTTTTT
>few|TRBJ2-5|TRBV19|TRBD1
CASSFGQGETQYF
TGTGCCAGTAGTTTCGGACAGGGGGAGACCCAGTACTTC
>.|TRBJ2-7|TRBV5-5|.
CASSLVGRATEQYF
TGTGCCAGCAGCTTGGTAGGCAGGGCAACCGAGCAGTACTTC
>.|TRBJ2-2|TRBV2|TRBD2
CASSDPSGSPGELFF
TGTGCCAGCAGTGATCCTAGCGGGAGCCCCGGGGAGCTGTTTTTT
>once|TRBJ2-3|TRBV5-1|.
CASSLAVSTDTQYF
TGCGCCAGCAGCTTGGCCGTTAGCACAGATACGCAGTATTTT
>.|TRBJ2-1|TRBV15|TRBD2
CATSRDALAGGRNEFF
TGTGCCACCAGCAGAGATGCACTAGCGGGAGGACGAAATGAGTTCTTC
>.|TRBJ2-7|TRBV7-6|.
CASSLFGSYEQYF
TGTGCCAGCAGCTTATTTGGCAGCTACGAGCAGTACTTC
>.|TRBJ2-6|TRBV7-2|.
CASSFGVSGANVLTF
TGTGCCAGCAGCTTCGGGGTCTCTGGGGCCAACGTCCTGACTTTC
>.|TRBJ2-7|TRBV14|.
CASSQTQGLGPYEQYF
TGTGCCAGCAGCCAGACTCAGGGGTTGGGCCCCTACGAGCAGTACTTC
>.|TRBJ1-1|TRBV27|.
CASSFSSGIHTEAFF
TGTGCCAGCAGTTTCTCTTCAGGGATCCACACTGAAGCTTTCTTT
>.|TRBJ2-7|TRBV15|TRBD2
CATNPGLAGEQYF
TGTGCCACGAACCCCGGACTAGCGGGAGAGCAGTACTTC
>.|TRBJ1-4|TRBV5-1|.
CASSLSGEKLFF
TGCGCCAGCAGCTTGTCGGGGGAAAAACTGTTTTTT
>few|TRBJ1-5|TRBV9|.
CASSVNQAAGGIQPQHF
TGTGCCAGCAGCGTAAATCAGGCTGCGGGTGGAATTCAGCCCCAGCATTTT
>.|TRBJ2-5|TRBV18|.
CASSPSQETQYF
TGTGCCAGCTCACCATCACAAGAGACCCAGTACTTC
>few|TRBJ2-1|TRBV15|TRBD2
CATSRGASGGWSEQFF
TGTGCCACCAGCAGAGGGGCTAGCGGGGGGTGGAGTGAGCAGTTCTTC
>.|TRBJ1-2|TRBV19|.
CASSIQDYGYTF
TGTGCCAGTAGTATACAGGACTATGGCTACACCTTC
>.|TRBJ1-2|TRBV7-9|TRBD1
CSSRTDRGRFYGYTF
TGTTCCAGCAGAACGGACAGGGGGCGATTCTATGGCTACACCTTC
>.|TRBJ2-7|TRBV28|TRBD1
CASSSPGQGAHEQYF
TGTGCCAGCAGCAGCCCTGGACAGGGGGCGCACGAGCAGTACTTC
>.|TRBJ2-1|TRBV23-1|TRBD2
CASSQYGTSGGPPFYNEQFF
TGCGCCAGCAGTCAATACGGGACTAGCGGGGGGCCCCCTTTCTACAATGAGCAGTTCTTC
>.|TRBJ2-7|TRBV9|.
CASSGPGGEQYF
TGTGCCAGCAGCGGACCTGGCGGCGAGCAGTACTTC